A selection of T cell receptor beta chains follows, all from one sample in a study of blood T cells in healthy people across ages. TCRdb ran MiXCR on the 5' RACE reads and lists one entry per CDR3 protein. The sample consists of around 1,000,000 distinct CDR3 sequences, about two fifths of them appearing once. The sample comprised blood. Receptors were obtained from a man aged 18-30 years in good health. Each CDR3 is given without its conserved first and last residue. D genes are given only for firm matches.

length: 11
V: TRBV29-1
D: NA
CDR3: SAWTRGREKLF

length: 9
V: TRBV10-3
D: NA
CDR3: AVSELEEQY

length: 12
V: TRBV5-1
D: NA
CDR3: ASSRTATPYEQY

length: 13
V: TRBV7-2
D: NA
CDR3: ASSLAAESSYEQY

length: 11
V: TRBV7-6
D: NA
CDR3: ASSPFTNEKLF

length: 12
V: TRBV18
D: NA
CDR3: ASSPRQSTGELF

length: 16
V: TRBV5-1
D: NA
CDR3: ASSLPLYSGASYNEQF

length: 16
V: TRBV14
D: NA
CDR3: ASSPSPWTVSSYNEQF

length: 13
V: TRBV7-2
D: NA
CDR3: ASSAAPLQYYGYT

length: 10
V: TRBV28
D: NA
CDR3: ASSRPSNGQF

length: 10
V: TRBV20-1
D: NA
CDR3: SANRQGETQY

length: 11
V: TRBV27
D: NA
CDR3: ASSLIGDYEQY

length: 14
V: TRBV6-1
D: TRBD1
CDR3: ASSETDRESYNEQF